The 21 T cell receptor beta chains presented below share a single source sample, sequenced in a study of blood T cells in healthy people across ages. A second PCR of 7 to 11 cycles used a sample-barcoded 5' primer and a J-beta primer mix. TCRdb recomputed calls from the 5' RACE reads with MiXCR, one row per CDR3 protein. This table holds more than 650,000 distinct CDR3 sequences, 22% found once. Sequencing was done on a sample of blood. The receptor set was obtained from a man aged 65 to 85 in good health.

This clonotype was seen a few times. V and J are TRBV5-1 and TRBJ2-1, with 7 bases that match TRBD2. Per the germline V gene, CDR1 is SGHRS and CDR2 is YFSETQ. The CDR3 has 16 amino acids. V lost 2 bases to trimming and J lost 3 bases; unmatched junction nucleotides: 8. The CDR3 here is CASSFSREGLYNEQFF. The CDR3 DNA sequence: TGCGCCAGCAGCTTTTCGAGGGAGGGCCTCTACAATGAGCAGTTCTTC.

V is TRBV29-1 and J is TRBJ2-1; possibly TRBD1 for D (7 bases). V shed 0 bases and J shed 10 bases, with 19 bases lying between them. Per the germline V gene, CDR1 is SQVTM and CDR2 is ANQGSEA. This CDR3 is built from 15 residues. The CDR3 reads CSVEDPGGWVLEQFF. CDR3 bases: TGCAGCGTTGAAGATCCAGGGGGGTGGGTGTTAGAGCAGTTCTTC.

This chain joins TRBV4-3 and TRBJ2-3, with D unresolved. The length of the CDR3 is 14 residues. V was shortened by 2 bases and J by 3 bases, with 9 bases between the two germline ends. Germline values: CDR1 LGHNA, CDR2 YSLEER. In DNA, the CDR3 is TGCGCCAGCAGCCAAATAGTTGGTACAGATACGCAGTATTTT. This encodes CASSQIVGTDTQYF.

This clonotype was seen a few times. An end of the junction differs from the germline gene, which may be a read error. This chain links TRBV2 with TRBJ2-7; TRBD2 agrees at 11 bases. Germline values: CDR1 SNHLY, CDR2 FYNNEI. This CDR3 is 15 amino acids long. This chain's CDR3 is CASSQALAGGYEQYF. CDR3 DNA: TGTGCCAGCAGTCAAGCTCTAGCGGGAGGATACGAGCAGTACTTC. Full variable domain (outside the CDR3, taken from reference TRBV2 and TRBJ2-7): EPEVTQTPSHQVTQMGQEVILRCVPISNHLYFYWYRQILGQKVEFLVSFYNNEISEKSEIFDDQFSVERPDGSNFTLKIRSTKLEDSAMYFCASSQALAGGYEQYFGPGTRLTVT.

CDR3 in amino acids: CASSYSDGSSYEQYF. CDR3 sequence (DNA): TGTGCCAGCAGTTACTCCGACGGGAGCTCCTACGAGCAGTACTTC. V and J are TRBV6-2 or TRBV6-3 and TRBJ2-7, with TRBD2 as a possible D gene (6 bases). This CDR3 has 15 amino acids. Between the trimmed V and J ends, which lost 0 bases and 0 bases, there was a span of 9 bases. Germline-derived CDR1 and CDR2 are MNHEY and SVGEGT.

This clonotype was seen only a few times. The J gene is TRBJ2-6, the V gene TRBV2; 10 nucleotides agree with TRBD2. V gave up 6 bases and J gave up 1 base; unmatched junction bases: 0. There are 15 residues in the CDR3. Germline CDR1 SNHLY, CDR2 FYNNEI. The CDR3 loop reads CASRAGGSGANVLTF. The DNA of the CDR3 is TGTGCCAGCAGAGCGGGAGGGTCTGGGGCCAACGTCCTGACTTTC.

This chain connects TRBV3-1 to TRBJ1-2; D is uncertain. The germline gives CDR1 LGHDT, CDR2 YNNKEL (reference sequence). The V gene lost 2 bases and the J gene lost 8 bases, with 15 bases spanning the gap. CDR3 size: 14 residues. The CDR3 is CASSQTPAGEGYTF. As DNA, the CDR3 is TGTGCCAGCAGCCAAACCCCGGCAGGCGAGGGCTACACCTTC.

Only a few counts were recorded for this clonotype. The chain recombines TRBV12-3 or TRBV12-4 with TRBJ2-3; D gene unclear. CDR3 length equals 13 residues. V was cut by 6 bases and J by 6 bases, with 13 bases left in between. The CDR3 sequence is CASRKIGRDTQYF. The CDR3 DNA reads TGTGCCAGCAGAAAAATCGGGCGGGATACGCAGTATTTT.

This clonotype was counted between two and nine times. The chain links TRBV12-3 or TRBV12-4 to TRBJ2-3, with D tentatively TRBD1 (5 bases). The CDR3 loop spans 15 amino acids. Trimming removed 2 bases from V and 4 bases from J, with 13 bases in between. The DNA of the CDR3 is TGTGCCAGCAGTTTATTACAGGCTGGAGCAGATACGCAGTATTTT. Its translation is CASSLLQAGADTQYF.

This clonotype was seen a few times. One end of the junction fails to match germline, which may point to a read error. This chain joins TRBV5-6 and TRBJ2-1; 11 bases agree with TRBD2. The CDR3 spans 12 residues. CDR1 is SGHDT and CDR2 is YYEEEE in the germline V gene. The CDR3 bases are TGTGCCAGCAGCAAAAGGGGACTAGCGGTCCCTTTC. Translated: CASSKRGLAVPF. Filled out from reference TRBV5-6 and TRBJ2-1, the complete variable domain reads DAGVTQSPTHLIKTRGQQVTLRCSPKSGHDTVSWYQQALGQGPQFIFQYYEEEERQRGNFPDRFSGHQFPNYSSELNVNALLLGDSALYLCASSKRGLAVPFGPGTRLTVL.

The chain recombines TRBV12-3 or TRBV12-4 with TRBJ2-3; TRBD2 agrees at 7 bases. CDR3 length equals 15 residues. Germline trimming cut 6 bases from V and 4 bases from J; bases unmatched to any gene: 10. The CDR3 DNA follows: TGTGCCAGCAGCTCCCACCGACTAGCTGCAGATACGCAGTATTTT. This translates into CASSSHRLAADTQYF.

The chain is built from TRBV4-3 and TRBJ1-2; 9 nucleotides match TRBD1. The CDR3 is 16 residues long. Germline V gene sequence: CDR1 LGHNA, CDR2 YSLEER. After removal of 3 bases from V and 4 bases from J, the junction contained 9 bases not matched to a gene. The CDR3 region is CASSQAQGAGSYGYTF. CDR3 bases: TGCGCCAGCAGCCAGGCACAGGGGGCCGGAAGCTATGGCTACACCTTC.

The chain employs TRBV5-1 and TRBJ1-1, with TRBD1 identical over 10 bases. Germline V lookup: CDR1 SGHRS, CDR2 YFSETQ. The CDR3 is made up of 15 amino acids. V shed 4 bases, J shed 6 bases, and the junction held 9 bases outside the gene matches. CDR3 protein: CASSILTGGVSEAFF. DNA of the CDR3: TGCGCCAGCAGCATCTTGACAGGGGGCGTCTCTGAAGCTTTCTTT. Full variable domain (rest looked up from reference TRBV5-1 and TRBJ1-1): KAGVTQTPRYLIKTRGQQVTLSCSPISGHRSVSWYQQTPGQGLQFLFEYFSETQRNKGNFPGRFSGRQFSNSRSEMNVSTLELGDSALYLCASSILTGGVSEAFFGQGTRLTVV.

The rearrangement links TRBV6-6 to TRBJ2-5; 7 nucleotides line up with TRBD2. Matching the DNA end better, TRBJ2-7 makes the J call doubtful. The length of the CDR3 is 15 residues. CDR1 and CDR2 (germline): MNHNY, SVGAGI (reference sequence). The CDR3 bases are TGTGCCAGCAGCCGCTCTGGGCGGGAGCTCTACGAGCAGTACGTC. Translated: CASSRSGRELYEQYV.

Details on this clonotype: Germline and junction disagree at one end, which may indicate a read error. The chain joins TRBV7-8 to TRBJ2-1; D not resolved. The CDR3 runs to 16 residues. Germline V gene data show CDR1 as SGHVS and CDR2 as FQNEAQ. The CDR3 spells CASTLEYGFGNNEQFF. The CDR3 DNA reads as TGTGCCAGCACCTTAGAGTATGGTTTCGGAAACAATGAGCAGTTCTTC.

This clonotype was observed a handful of times. The genes are TRBV7-9 and TRBJ1-2; D gene unclear. The CDR3 sequence is 14 residues long. Trimming took 2 bases from V and 1 from J, leaving 8 bases between them. Germline assignment: CDR1 SEHNR and CDR2 FQNEAQ (reference sequence). Here the CDR3 DNA reads TGTGCCAGCAGCTTATCGGAGATTAACTATGGCTACACCTTC. It encodes CASSLSEINYGYTF.

This chain connects TRBV27 to TRBJ1-5; D is unresolved. V was pared by 8 bases and J by 8 bases, with 7 bases between. This CDR3 comprises 10 residues. CDR1 and CDR2 (germline): MNHEY, SMNVEV (reference sequence). CDR3 loop: CASVWEPQHF. CDR3 DNA sequence: TGTGCCAGCGTTTGGGAGCCCCAGCATTTT.

The count of this clonotype is one. The junction shows a germline mismatch at one end, possibly a read error. The J gene is TRBJ2-2, the V gene TRBV20-1, with D perhaps matching TRBD2 (6 bases). Germline V gives CDR1 DFQATT, CDR2 SNEGSKA (reference sequence). CDR3 length: 17 residues. CDR3 in DNA: TGCAGTGCTAGAGATGGGGGGTCAGGGCCAAACACCGGGGAGCTGCTTTTT. Its protein product is CSARDGGSGPNTGELLF.

The chain carries TRBV24-1 and TRBJ2-3, with 14 bases matching TRBD2. V was clipped by 5 bases and J by 3 bases; unmatched bases: 3. The CDR3 runs 16 residues. Germline assignment: CDR1 KGHDR and CDR2 SFDVKD. The CDR3 sequence: CATSGRTSGRTDTQYF. The CDR3 region has the DNA TGTGCCACCAGTGGCAGGACTAGCGGGAGGACAGATACGCAGTATTTT.

This clonotype turned up a few times. V gene TRBV29-1 combines with J gene TRBJ2-1, with 9 bases lining up with TRBD1. This CDR3 contains 13 residues. Germline CDR1 SQVTM, CDR2 ANQGSEA. V shed 5 bases and J 8 bases; nucleotides not matched to a gene: 7. The CDR3 coding sequence is TGCAGCGTTAAAACGACAGGGGGAGATGAGCAGTTCTTC. This codes for CSVKTTGGDEQFF.

This clonotype was recorded a few times. The chain recombines TRBV11-2 with TRBJ2-3, with TRBD1 matching 7 bases. V shed 5 bases, J shed 2 bases, and the junction held 7 bases outside the gene matches. Germline CDR1 is SGHAT and CDR2 is FQNNGV. The CDR3 extends over 15 amino acids. In DNA, the CDR3 is TGTGCCAGCAGCCAGAGGACAGGAAACACAGATACGCAGTATTTT. Its translation: CASSQRTGNTDTQYF.